The 13 T cell receptor beta chains given below trace back to one sample, sequenced in a study of cytomegalovirus exposure and HLA in healthy donors. Both 60 Vbeta primers and 13 Jbeta primers went into the PCR. Sequencing used immunoSEQ multiplex PCR; TCRdb keeps in-frame clones, though not all of them. The profile shows 100,000 to 150,000 clones, 60% to 80% of them singletons. Sequenced sample: PBMCs. These receptors came from an older woman in good health and CMV-seronegative.

The V and J genes are TRBV18 and TRBJ1-1; D remains unclear. Per germline, CDR1 KGHSH and CDR2 LQKENI. The CDR3 covers 13 residues. Trimming took 5 bases from V and 4 from J, leaving 11 bases between them. The chain's CDR3 is CASSSSGSTEAFF. The CDR3 DNA reads as TGTGCCAGCTCATCATCCGGGAGCACTGAAGCTTTCTTT.

This clone showed up just a few times. The chain recombines TRBV28 with TRBJ1-1; D is perhaps TRBD1 (6 bases). The germline V and J ends were trimmed by 8 bases and 3 bases, with 19 bases remaining between them. This CDR3 contains 15 residues. Per the germline V gene, CDR1 is MDHEN and CDR2 is SYDVKM. CDR3 coding DNA: TGTGCCAGCGATTATTGGGGGCGTAGCGACACTGAAGCTTTCTTT. Translation gives CASDYWGRSDTEAFF.

The CDR3 is CASSADRVYGYTF. DNA of the CDR3: TGTGCCAGCAGCGCCGACAGGGTTTATGGCTACACCTTC. The chain carries TRBV6-6 and TRBJ1-2; TRBD1 matches 7 bases. The CDR3 is made up of 13 amino acids. The germline CDR1 and CDR2 sequences are MNHNY and SVGAGI (reference sequence). The V gene end was trimmed by 6 bases and the J gene end by 5 bases; junction bases not matched to a gene: 6.

V gene TRBV30 combines with J gene TRBJ1-6, with D uncertain. Germline CDR1 reads GTSNPN; CDR2 reads SVGIG (reference sequence). Trimming removed 1 base from V and 8 bases from J, with 6 bases in between. This CDR3 is built from 12 residues. The CDR3 sequence is CAWSERDSPLHF. The CDR3 DNA follows: TGTGCCTGGAGTGAACGGGATTCACCCCTCCACTTT.

J is TRBJ1-3 and V is TRBV13; D possibly corresponds to TRBD1 (5 bases). In germline, CDR1 is PRHDT, CDR2 FYEKMQ (reference sequence). The V and J ends lost 5 bases and 0 bases respectively, with 11 bases between them. The CDR3 loop spans 15 amino acids. The CDR3 loop reads CASSNWGRSGNTIYF. The DNA of the CDR3 is TGTGCCAGCAGCAACTGGGGCCGCTCTGGAAACACCATATATTTT.

V gene TRBV4-2 combines with J gene TRBJ2-1, with 9 bases that match TRBD2. With 0 bases clipped from V and 2 bases from J, the junction kept 5 bases outside the gene matches. Per the germline V gene, CDR1 is LGHNA and CDR2 is YNFKEQ. CDR3 length: 17 amino acids. As DNA, the CDR3 is TGTGCCAGCAGCCAAGAGGCTAGCGGGGTACCCTACAATGAGCAGTTCTTC. Amino acid sequence: CASSQEASGVPYNEQFF.

The V and J genes are TRBV7-6 and TRBJ2-2; 11 bases match TRBD1. The trim removed 2 bases at V and 7 bases at J, leaving 6 bases unmatched. This CDR3 has 16 amino acids. The germline V gene has CDR1 SGHVS and CDR2 FNYEAQ. As DNA, the CDR3 is TGTGCCAGCAGCTTACTTCCGGGACAGGGGGTCGGGGAGCTGTTTTTT. Amino acids: CASSLLPGQGVGELFF.

This sequence joins TRBV4-1 and TRBJ2-3, with 7 positions matching TRBD2. The CDR3 is 16 amino acids. Trimming took 2 bases from V and 8 from J; bases not matched to a gene: 13. Germline V gene sequence: CDR1 MGHRA, CDR2 YSYEKL. CDR3 sequence: CASSQPFAGAHGTQYF. The CDR3 DNA sequence: TGCGCCAGCAGCCAACCCTTCGCGGGAGCCCACGGTACGCAGTATTTT.

This chain links TRBV12-5 with TRBJ2-1, with 8 bases that match TRBD2. V was clipped by 7 bases and J by 6 bases; unmatched bases: 8. The CDR3 covers 14 residues. Germline V gives CDR1 LGHNT, CDR2 FRNRAP. In nucleotides, the CDR3 is TGTGCTAGTGCCTCGGGGGGGGTGGTCAATGAGCAGTTCTTC. It yields the protein CASASGGVVNEQFF.

In this sample, this clone turned up a few times. This chain uses TRBV10-3 with TRBJ2-1, with a weak D call TRBD2 (5 bases). This CDR3 contains 16 residues. V lost 0 bases to trimming and J lost 7 bases, with 16 bases between them. Germline V gives CDR1 ENHRY, CDR2 SYGVKD. CDR3 nucleotides: TGTGCCATCAGTGAGTCTTACACCCTCGGAGGAAATGAGCAGTTCTTC. Its translation: CAISESYTLGGNEQFF.

This chain joins TRBV5-1 and TRBJ2-1; D possibly corresponds to TRBD1 (5 bases). V was pared by 4 bases and J by 9 bases, with 17 bases between. In germline, CDR1 is SGHRS, CDR2 YFSETQ. The CDR3 runs 14 residues. DNA of the CDR3: TGCGCCAGCAGCCCGGAACAGGTATCCGGTGAGCAGTTCTTC. This encodes CASSPEQVSGEQFF.

The V gene is TRBV14, the J gene TRBJ2-4, with D tentatively TRBD1 (5 bases). V lost 6 bases, J lost 0 bases, and 15 bases lay in between. The CDR3 covers 16 residues. Germline CDR1 reads SGHDN; CDR2 reads FVKESK. The CDR3, as DNA: TGTGCCAGCAGACCCACATCCCAGGGAGCCAAAAACATTCAGTACTTC. Translated, it gives CASRPTSQGAKNIQYF. The full variable domain, its missing parts supplied by reference TRBV14 and TRBJ2-4, is EAGVTQFPSHSVIEKGQTVTLRCDPISGHDNLYWYRRVMGKEIKFLLHFVKESKQDESGMPNNRFLAERTGGTYSTLKVQPAELEDSGVYFCASRPTSQGAKNIQYFGAGTRLSVL.

The CDR3 DNA reads TGCGCCAGCAGCTTTAACGACAGGCGGAGCTCCTATAATTCACCCCTCCACTTT. Translating it yields CASSFNDRRSSYNSPLHF. The V and J genes are TRBV5-1 and TRBJ1-6, with a tentative D call TRBD1 (6 bases). The germline V gene has CDR1 SGHRS and CDR2 YFSETQ. The CDR3 contains 18 residues. V was pared by 2 bases and J by 0 bases, with 15 bases between.